This entry concerns a single TCR beta chain. Its antigen is not known. The CDR3 runs 14 residues. CDR1 SGHDT and CDR2 YYEEEE come from the germline V gene. Losses at the gene ends were 4 bases for V and 1 base for J; bases not matched to a gene: 4. These data belong to a study of cytomegalovirus exposure and HLA in healthy donors. Study-wide results and caveats: Investigators reported about 160 TCR beta chains as tied to cytomegalovirus. TCR beta V segments were, for the most part, productive about 87% or about 30% of the time in an earlier analysis.

The study ran its PCR with 60 Vbeta and 13 Jbeta primers. The protocol was immunoSEQ multiplex PCR, while the TCRdb copy is restricted to in-frame clones and leaves out a portion. The sample records approximately 40,000 clones, about nine tenths being singletons. The TCR originated in a woman in her 40s in good health and CMV-seropositive. The sample was PBMCs. The gene calls are TRBV5-6 and TRBJ1-1; 7 bases align to TRBD1. CDR3 loop: CASSLRQGNTEAFF. In DNA form, the CDR3 reads TGTGCCAGCAGCCTTCGACAGGGGAACACTGAAGCTTTCTTT.